One sample yielded the 10 T cell receptor beta chains listed below, sequenced in a study of T-cell reconstitution after alpha-beta-depleted transplantation in children. A TCRbeta library incorporating unique molecular identifiers was prepared. TCRdb itself ran the PCR reads through MiXCR, one entry per CDR3 protein. Counted here are approximately 520,000 distinct CDR3 sequences, roughly an eighth occurring once; the ten biggest clones make up about 15%. Sequences were derived from PBMCs, mostly from graft donor cells, sampled 180 days after TCRalphabeta/CD19-depleted stem cell transplant. All receptors derive from a female patient aged 2-9 years who had a stem cell transplant for aplastic anemia, so the T cells may come from the graft donor.

The gene calls are TRBV5-1 and TRBJ2-5, with D possibly matching TRBD2 (6 bases). CDR3 length: 16 residues. In germline, CDR1 is SGHRS, CDR2 YFSETQ. The V end was cut by 1 base, the J end by 2 bases, with 15 bases between. The CDR3 loop is CASSLRGSRSQETQYF. DNA for the CDR3: TGCGCCAGCAGCTTGCGGGGGAGCAGGTCTCAAGAGACCCAGTACTTC.

The chain carries TRBV10-3 and TRBJ1-5; weak D call: TRBD1 (5 bases). The V and J ends lost 6 bases and 2 bases respectively, with 17 bases between them. Per the germline V gene, CDR1 is ENHRY and CDR2 is SYGVKD. The CDR3 has 16 amino acids. For the CDR3, the DNA is TGTGCCATCAGCCAACAGGAATTGGTGGGCAATCAGCCCCAGCATTTT. It specifies CAISQQELVGNQPQHF.

This clonotype was observed a few times. The chain recombines TRBV15 with TRBJ2-1; 12 bases line up with TRBD2. The CDR3 loop spans 15 amino acids. In germline, CDR1 is LNHNV, CDR2 YYDKDF (reference sequence). J lost 9 bases, V lost 3 bases, and 6 bases had no gene match. This chain's CDR3 is CATSRGRLAGAEQFF. The CDR3 DNA is TGTGCCACCAGCAGGGGCAGACTAGCGGGAGCTGAGCAGTTCTTC.

In this sample, this clonotype turned up a few times. CDR3 sequence reads: CAISGFGGPSGRDEQFF. The CDR3 bases are TGTGCCATCAGTGGGTTTGGCGGGCCTAGCGGGAGGGATGAGCAGTTCTTC. The chain carries TRBV10-3 and TRBJ2-1; TRBD2 matches at 12 bases. The CDR3 is 17 amino acids. Trimming cost V 4 bases and J 8 bases; bases outside gene matches: 12. Germline V gene lookup returns CDR1 ENHRY and CDR2 SYGVKD.

This clonotype was found a few times. The rearrangement joins TRBV20-1 to TRBJ2-1; 12 nucleotides agree with TRBD2. CDR1 and CDR2 (germline): DFQATT, SNEGSKA (reference sequence). V lost 3 bases and J lost 7; bases outside the gene matches: 7. The CDR3 is 15 amino acids. The CDR3 bases are TGCAGTGCTAGGGCTAGCGGGAGGGCTGGGAATGAGCAGTTCTTC. Protein product: CSARASGRAGNEQFF.

This clonotype was picked up many times. This chain joins TRBV11-2 and TRBJ2-2; 7 bases are a match to TRBD2. There are 16 residues in the CDR3. Germline CDR1 and CDR2: SGHAT and FQNNGV. Trimming removed 1 base from V and 1 base from J; junction bases left unmatched: 3. CDR3 sequence reads: CASSLGRERNTGELFF. The CDR3 DNA sequence: TGTGCCAGCAGCTTAGGGCGGGAGAGGAACACCGGGGAGCTGTTTTTT.

This clonotype has just a few counts. The V call is TRBV11-2, the J call TRBJ2-3; D gene uncertain. V gave up 0 bases and J gave up 2 bases, with 18 bases separating them. The CDR3 runs to 18 residues. CDR1 is SGHAT, CDR2 FQNNGV, per germline. The CDR3 is CASSLDSAGLLLTDTQYF. The DNA for the CDR3 is TGTGCCAGCAGCTTAGACTCGGCAGGCCTCCTCCTCACAGATACGCAGTATTTT. Looking up the rest from reference TRBV11-2 and TRBJ2-3 gives the full variable domain: EAGVAQSPRYKIIEKRQSVAFWCNPISGHATLYWYQQILGQGPKLLIQFQNNGVVDDSQLPKDRFSAERLKGVDSTLKIQPAKLEDSAVYLCASSLDSAGLLLTDTQYFGPGTRLTVL.

The J gene is TRBJ2-4, the V gene TRBV19; TRBD1 aligns across 7 bases. The CDR3 has 15 amino acids. V shed 11 bases and J 0 bases; nucleotides not matched to a gene: 10. Germline loops: CDR1 LNHDA, CDR2 SQIVND (reference sequence). This CDR3 is CAVEGRGLAKNIQYF. The CDR3 DNA sequence: TGTGCCGTCGAGGGAAGGGGGCTAGCCAAAAACATTCAGTACTTC.

Ten or more counts support this clonotype. This sequence joins TRBV28 and TRBJ2-7; 13 positions agree with TRBD2. The CDR3 has 14 residues. Germline CDR1 and CDR2: MDHEN and SYDVKM. Losses at the gene ends were 7 bases for V and 3 bases for J; bases not matched to a gene: 3. The CDR3 loop reads CASTRTSGSYEQYF. The CDR3 DNA reads TGTGCCAGCACAAGGACTAGCGGGAGCTACGAGCAGTACTTC.

The chain combines TRBV10-3 with TRBJ1-2; 7 bases fit TRBD1. Looked up from germline, CDR1 is ENHRY and CDR2 is SYGVKD. The junction had 5 bases not matched to a gene; V was cut back by 10 bases and J by 3 bases. The CDR3 has 12 amino acids. Here the CDR3 DNA reads TGTGCCAGCGCTGACAGGGACTATGGCTACACCTTC. It translates to CASADRDYGYTF.